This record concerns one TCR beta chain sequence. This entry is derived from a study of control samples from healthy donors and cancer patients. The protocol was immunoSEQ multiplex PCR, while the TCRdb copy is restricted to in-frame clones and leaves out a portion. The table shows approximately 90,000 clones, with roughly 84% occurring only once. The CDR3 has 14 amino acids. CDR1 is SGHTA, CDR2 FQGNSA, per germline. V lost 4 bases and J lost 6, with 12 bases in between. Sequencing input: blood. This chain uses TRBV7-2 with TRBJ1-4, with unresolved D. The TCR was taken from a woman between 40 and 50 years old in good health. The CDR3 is CASSSQIKDEKLFF. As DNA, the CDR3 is TGTGCCAGCAGCTCACAAATAAAGGATGAAAAACTGTTTTTT. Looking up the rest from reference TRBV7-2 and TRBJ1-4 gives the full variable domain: GAGVSQSPSNKVTEKGKDVELRCDPISGHTALYWYRQSLGQGLEFLIYFQGNSAPDKSGLPSDRFSAERTGGSVSTLTIQRTQQEDSAVYLCASSSQIKDEKLFFGSGTQLSVL.